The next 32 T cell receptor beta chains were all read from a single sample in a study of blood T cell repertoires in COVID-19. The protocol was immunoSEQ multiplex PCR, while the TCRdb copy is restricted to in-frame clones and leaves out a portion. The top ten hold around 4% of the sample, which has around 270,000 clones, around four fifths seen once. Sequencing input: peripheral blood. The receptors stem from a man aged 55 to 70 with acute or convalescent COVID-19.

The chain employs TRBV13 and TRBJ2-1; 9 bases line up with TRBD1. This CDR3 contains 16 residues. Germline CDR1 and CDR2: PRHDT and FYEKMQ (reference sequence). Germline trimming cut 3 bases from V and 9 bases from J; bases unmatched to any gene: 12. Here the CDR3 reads CASSFLDRGFQGEQFF. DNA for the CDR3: TGTGCCAGCAGCTTTTTGGACAGGGGCTTCCAGGGTGAGCAGTTCTTC.

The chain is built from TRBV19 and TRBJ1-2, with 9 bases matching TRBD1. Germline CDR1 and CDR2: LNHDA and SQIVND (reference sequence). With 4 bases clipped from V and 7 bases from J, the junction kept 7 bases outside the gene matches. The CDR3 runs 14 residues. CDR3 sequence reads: CASSRTGTGLGYTF. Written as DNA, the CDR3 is TGTGCCAGTAGTAGAACCGGGACAGGGCTTGGCTACACCTTC.

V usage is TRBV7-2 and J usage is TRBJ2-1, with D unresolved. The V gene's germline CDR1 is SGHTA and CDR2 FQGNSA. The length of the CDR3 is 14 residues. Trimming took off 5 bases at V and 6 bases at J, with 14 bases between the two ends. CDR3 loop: CASSLRGSFNEQFF. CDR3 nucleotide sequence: TGTGCCAGCAGCCTCCGAGGCTCTTTCAATGAGCAGTTCTTC.

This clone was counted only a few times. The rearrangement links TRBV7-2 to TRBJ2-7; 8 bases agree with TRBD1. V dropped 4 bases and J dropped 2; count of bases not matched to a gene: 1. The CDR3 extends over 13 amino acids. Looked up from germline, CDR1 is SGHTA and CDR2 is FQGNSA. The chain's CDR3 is CASSSQGAYEQYF. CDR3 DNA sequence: TGTGCCAGCAGCTCACAGGGGGCCTACGAGCAGTACTTC.

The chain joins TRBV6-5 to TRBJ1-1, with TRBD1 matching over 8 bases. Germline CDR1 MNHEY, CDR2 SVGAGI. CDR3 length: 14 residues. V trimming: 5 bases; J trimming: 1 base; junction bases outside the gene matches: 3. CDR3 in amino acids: CASSRDRPNTEAFF. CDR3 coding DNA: TGTGCCAGCAGTCGGGACAGGCCGAACACTGAAGCTTTCTTT.

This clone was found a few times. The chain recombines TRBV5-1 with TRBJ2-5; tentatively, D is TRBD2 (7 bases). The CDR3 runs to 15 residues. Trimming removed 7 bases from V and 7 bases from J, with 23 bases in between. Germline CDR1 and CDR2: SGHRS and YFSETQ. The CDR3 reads CASSGGGRELGTQYF. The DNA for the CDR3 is TGCGCCAGCTCCGGAGGGGGGCGGGAGCTCGGGACCCAGTACTTC.

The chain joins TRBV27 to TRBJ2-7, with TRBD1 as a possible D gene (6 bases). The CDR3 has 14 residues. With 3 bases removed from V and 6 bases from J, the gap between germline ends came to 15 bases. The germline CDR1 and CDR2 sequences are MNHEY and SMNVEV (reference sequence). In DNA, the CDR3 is TGTGCCAGCAGTTTCCAGGGGAGCCGTAGCGAGCAGTACTTC. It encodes CASSFQGSRSEQYF.

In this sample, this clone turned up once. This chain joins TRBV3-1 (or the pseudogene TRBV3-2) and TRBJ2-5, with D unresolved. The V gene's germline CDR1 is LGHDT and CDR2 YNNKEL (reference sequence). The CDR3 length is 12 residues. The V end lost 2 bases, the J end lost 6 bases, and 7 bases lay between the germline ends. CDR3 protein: CASSQSQKTQYF. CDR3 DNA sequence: TGTGCCAGCAGCCAATCCCAGAAGACCCAGTACTTC.

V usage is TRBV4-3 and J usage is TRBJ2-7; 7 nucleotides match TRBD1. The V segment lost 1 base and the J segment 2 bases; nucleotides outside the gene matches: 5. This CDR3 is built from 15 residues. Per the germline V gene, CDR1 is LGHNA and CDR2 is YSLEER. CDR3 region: CASSQVPRGPYEQYF. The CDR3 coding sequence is TGCGCCAGCAGCCAAGTGCCTAGGGGGCCCTACGAGCAGTACTTC.

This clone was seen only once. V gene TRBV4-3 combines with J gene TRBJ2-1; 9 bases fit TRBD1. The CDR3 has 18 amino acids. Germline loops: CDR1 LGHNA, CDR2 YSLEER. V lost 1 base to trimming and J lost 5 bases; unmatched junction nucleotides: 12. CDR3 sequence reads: CASSQVRWTGDIDNEQFF. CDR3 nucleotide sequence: TGCGCCAGCAGCCAAGTTCGATGGACAGGGGATATAGACAATGAGCAGTTCTTC.

The CDR3 DNA follows: TGTGCCAGCAGCTCCCGACTAGCGGGAGTGGAGGAGCAGTACTTC. The encoded protein is CASSSRLAGVEEQYF. The rearrangement links TRBV7-9 to TRBJ2-7, with TRBD2 matching over 12 bases. The V segment lost 4 bases and the J segment 7 bases; nucleotides outside the gene matches: 8. The germline gives CDR1 SEHNR, CDR2 FQNEAQ (reference sequence). The CDR3 extends over 15 amino acids.

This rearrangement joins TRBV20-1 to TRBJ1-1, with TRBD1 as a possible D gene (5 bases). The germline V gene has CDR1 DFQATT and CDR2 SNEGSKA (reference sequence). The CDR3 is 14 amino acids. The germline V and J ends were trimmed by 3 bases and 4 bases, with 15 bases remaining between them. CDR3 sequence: CSASRGPMGTEAFF. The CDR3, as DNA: TGCAGTGCTAGTAGGGGCCCGATGGGCACTGAAGCTTTCTTT.

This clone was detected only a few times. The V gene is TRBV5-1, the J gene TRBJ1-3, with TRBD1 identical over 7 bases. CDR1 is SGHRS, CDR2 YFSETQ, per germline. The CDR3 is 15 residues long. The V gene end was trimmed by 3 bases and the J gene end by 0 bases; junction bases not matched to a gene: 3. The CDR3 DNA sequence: TGCGCCAGCAGCTCCGGACAGGTCTCTGGAAACACCATATATTTT. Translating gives CASSSGQVSGNTIYF.

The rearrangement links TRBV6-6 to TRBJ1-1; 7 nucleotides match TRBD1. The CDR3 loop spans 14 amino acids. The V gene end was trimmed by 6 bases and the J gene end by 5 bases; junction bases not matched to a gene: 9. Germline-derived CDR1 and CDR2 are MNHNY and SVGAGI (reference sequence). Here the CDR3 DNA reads TGTGCCAGCAGGGACACAGGGGATGGAACTGAAGCTTTCTTT. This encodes CASRDTGDGTEAFF.

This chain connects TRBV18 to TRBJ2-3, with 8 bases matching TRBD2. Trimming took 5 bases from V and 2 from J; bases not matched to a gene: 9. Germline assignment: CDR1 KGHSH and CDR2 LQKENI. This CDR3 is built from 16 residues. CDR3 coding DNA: TGTGCCAGCTCAGTGAATAGCGGGACCAACACAGATACGCAGTATTTT. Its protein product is CASSVNSGTNTDTQYF. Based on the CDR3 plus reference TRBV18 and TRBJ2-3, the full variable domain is NAGVMQNPRHLVRRRGQEARLRCSPMKGHSHVYWYRQLPEEGLKFMVYLQKENIIDESGMPKERFSAEFPKEGPSILRIQQVVRGDSAAYFCASSVNSGTNTDTQYFGPGTRLTVL.

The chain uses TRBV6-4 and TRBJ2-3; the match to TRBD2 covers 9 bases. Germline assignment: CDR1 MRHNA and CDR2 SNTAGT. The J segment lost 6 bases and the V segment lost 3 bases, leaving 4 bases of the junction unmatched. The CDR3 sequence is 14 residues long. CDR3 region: CASSEGSGSDTQYF. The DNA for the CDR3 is TGTGCCAGCAGTGAAGGTAGCGGGAGTGATACGCAGTATTTT.

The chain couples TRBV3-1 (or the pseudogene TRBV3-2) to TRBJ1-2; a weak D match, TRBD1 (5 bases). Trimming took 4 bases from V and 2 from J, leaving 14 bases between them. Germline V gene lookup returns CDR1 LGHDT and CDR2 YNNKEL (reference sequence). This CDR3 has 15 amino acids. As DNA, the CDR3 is TGTGCCAGCAGCCGCGGACAATGGCCGAACTATGGCTACACCTTC. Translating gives CASSRGQWPNYGYTF.

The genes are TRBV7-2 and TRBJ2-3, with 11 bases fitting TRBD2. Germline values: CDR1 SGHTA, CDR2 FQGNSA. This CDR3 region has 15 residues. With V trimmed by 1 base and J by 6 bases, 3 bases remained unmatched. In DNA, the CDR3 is TGTGCCAGCAGCTTAGGTACTAGCGGGAGTGATACGCAGTATTTT. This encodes CASSLGTSGSDTQYF.

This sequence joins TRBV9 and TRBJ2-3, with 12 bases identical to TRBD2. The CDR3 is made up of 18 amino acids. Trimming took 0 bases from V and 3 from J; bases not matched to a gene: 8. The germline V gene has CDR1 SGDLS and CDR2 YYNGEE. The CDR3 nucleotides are TGTGCCAGCAGCGTAGGAGTGCTAGCGGGAGGGCCTACAGATACGCAGTATTTT. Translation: CASSVGVLAGGPTDTQYF.

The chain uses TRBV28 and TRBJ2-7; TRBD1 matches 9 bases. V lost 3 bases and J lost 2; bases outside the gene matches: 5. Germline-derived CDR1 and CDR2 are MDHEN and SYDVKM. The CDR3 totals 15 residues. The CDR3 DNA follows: TGTGCCAGCAGTTTCATCGGGACAGGGACCTACGAGCAGTACTTC. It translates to CASSFIGTGTYEQYF.

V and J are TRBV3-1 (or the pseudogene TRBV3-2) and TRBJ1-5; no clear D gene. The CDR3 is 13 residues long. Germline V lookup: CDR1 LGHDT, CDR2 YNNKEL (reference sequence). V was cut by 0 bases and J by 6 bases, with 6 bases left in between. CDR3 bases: TGTGCCAGCAGCCAAGACCTAAGTCAGCCCCAGCATTTT. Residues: CASSQDLSQPQHF.

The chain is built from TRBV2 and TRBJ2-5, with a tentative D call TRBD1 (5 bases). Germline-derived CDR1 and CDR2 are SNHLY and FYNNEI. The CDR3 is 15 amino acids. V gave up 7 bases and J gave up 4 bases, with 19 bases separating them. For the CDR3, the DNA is TGTGCCAGCACGGCTCACGCACCAAGGGGAGAGACCCAGTACTTC. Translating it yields CASTAHAPRGETQYF.

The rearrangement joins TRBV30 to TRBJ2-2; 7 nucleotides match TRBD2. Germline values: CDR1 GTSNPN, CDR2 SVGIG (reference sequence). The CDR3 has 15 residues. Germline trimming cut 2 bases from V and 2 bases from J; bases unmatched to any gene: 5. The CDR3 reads CAWSTRGVNTGELFF. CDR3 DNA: TGTGCCTGGAGTACTCGGGGGGTTAACACCGGGGAGCTGTTTTTT. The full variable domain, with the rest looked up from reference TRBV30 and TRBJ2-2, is SQTIHQWPATLVQPVGSPLSLECTVEGTSNPNLYWYRQAAGRGLQLLFYSVGIGQISSEVPQNLSASRPQDRQFILSSKKLLLSDSGFYLCAWSTRGVNTGELFFGEGSRLTVL.

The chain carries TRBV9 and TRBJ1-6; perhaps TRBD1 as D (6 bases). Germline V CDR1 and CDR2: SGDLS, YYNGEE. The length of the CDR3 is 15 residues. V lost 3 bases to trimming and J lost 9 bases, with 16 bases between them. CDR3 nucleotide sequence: TGTGCCAGCAGCGCGGGCCCAGGGGCGGGTTCACCCCTCCACTTT. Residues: CASSAGPGAGSPLHF. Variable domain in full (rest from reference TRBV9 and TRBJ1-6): DSGVTQTPKHLITATGQRVTLRCSPRSGDLSVYWYQQSLDQGLQFLIQYYNGEERAKGNILERFSAQQFPDLHSELNLSSLELGDSALYFCASSAGPGAGSPLHFGNGTRLTVT.

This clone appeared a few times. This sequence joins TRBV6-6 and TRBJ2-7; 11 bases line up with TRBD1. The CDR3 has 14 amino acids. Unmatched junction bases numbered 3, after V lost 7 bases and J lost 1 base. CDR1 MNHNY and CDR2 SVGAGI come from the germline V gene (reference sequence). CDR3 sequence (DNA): TGTGCCAGCACCCGGGACAGGGGGTCCTACGAGCAGTACTTC. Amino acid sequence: CASTRDRGSYEQYF.

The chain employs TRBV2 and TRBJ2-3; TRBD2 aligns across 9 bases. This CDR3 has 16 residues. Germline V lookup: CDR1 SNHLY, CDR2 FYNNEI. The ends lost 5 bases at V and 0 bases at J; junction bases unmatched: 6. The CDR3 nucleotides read TGTGCCAGCAGTCCGCGACTAGCGGCTAGCACAGATACGCAGTATTTT. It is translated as CASSPRLAASTDTQYF.

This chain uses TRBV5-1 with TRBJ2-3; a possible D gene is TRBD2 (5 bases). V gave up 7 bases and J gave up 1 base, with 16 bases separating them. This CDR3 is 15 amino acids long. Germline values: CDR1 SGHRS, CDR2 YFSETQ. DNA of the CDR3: TGCGCCAGCTTTCTAGGCGGGCAGGGCACAGATACGCAGTATTTT. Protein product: CASFLGGQGTDTQYF.

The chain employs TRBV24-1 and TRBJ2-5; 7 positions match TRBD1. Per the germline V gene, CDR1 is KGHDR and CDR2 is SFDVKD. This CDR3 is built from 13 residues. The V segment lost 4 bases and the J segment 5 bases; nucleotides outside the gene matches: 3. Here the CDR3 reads CATSEGGAETQYF. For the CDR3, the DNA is TGTGCCACCAGTGAAGGGGGCGCGGAGACCCAGTACTTC.

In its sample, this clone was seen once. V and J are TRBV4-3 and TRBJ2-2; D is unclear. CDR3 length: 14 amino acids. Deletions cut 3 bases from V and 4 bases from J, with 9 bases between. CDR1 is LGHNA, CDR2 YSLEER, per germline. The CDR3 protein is CASSQLGRTGELFF. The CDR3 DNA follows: TGCGCCAGCAGCCAGCTCGGTCGCACCGGGGAGCTGTTTTTT.

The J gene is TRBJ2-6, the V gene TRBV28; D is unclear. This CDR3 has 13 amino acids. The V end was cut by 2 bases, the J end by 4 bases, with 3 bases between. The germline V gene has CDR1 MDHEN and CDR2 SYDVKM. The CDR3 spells CASSLPGANVLTF. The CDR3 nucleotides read TGTGCCAGCAGTTTACCGGGGGCCAACGTCCTGACTTTC.

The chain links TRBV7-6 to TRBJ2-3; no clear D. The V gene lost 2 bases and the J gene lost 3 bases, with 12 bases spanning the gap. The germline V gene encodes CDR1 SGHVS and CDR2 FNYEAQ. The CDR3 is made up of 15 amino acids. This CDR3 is CASSLSRGRTDTQYF. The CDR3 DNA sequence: TGTGCCAGCAGCTTATCTCGCGGAAGGACAGATACGCAGTATTTT.

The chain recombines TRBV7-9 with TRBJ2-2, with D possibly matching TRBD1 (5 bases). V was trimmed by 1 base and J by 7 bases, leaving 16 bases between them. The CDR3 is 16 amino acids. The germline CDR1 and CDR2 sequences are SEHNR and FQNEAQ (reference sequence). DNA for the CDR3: TGTGCCAGCAGCTTAGGTGACTTCAGGGCTGGCGGGGAGCTGTTTTTT. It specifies CASSLGDFRAGGELFF.